This TCR beta chain was retrieved from a study of blood T cells in healthy people across ages. The CDR3 covers 16 residues. The V end lost 1 base, the J end lost 0 bases, and 9 bases lay between the germline ends. Germline assignment: CDR1 SGHTA and CDR2 FQGNSA. Primers used in a second PCR of about 6 to 11 cycles were a sample-barcoded 5' primer and a J-beta primer mix. TCRdb analysed the 5' RACE reads with MiXCR anew, one entry per CDR3 protein. The data contain 1.5 million to 1.8 million distinct CDR3 sequences, about 45% of them seen just once; the ten biggest clones take up less than 5%. This clonotype originated in a woman under 30 in good health. The source material was blood. The J gene is TRBJ1-4, the V gene TRBV7-2; D not certain. CDR3 sequence (DNA): TGTGCCAGCAGCTTAGACTATATTGCAACTAATGAAAAACTGTTTTTT. Encoded protein: CASSLDYIATNEKLFF.